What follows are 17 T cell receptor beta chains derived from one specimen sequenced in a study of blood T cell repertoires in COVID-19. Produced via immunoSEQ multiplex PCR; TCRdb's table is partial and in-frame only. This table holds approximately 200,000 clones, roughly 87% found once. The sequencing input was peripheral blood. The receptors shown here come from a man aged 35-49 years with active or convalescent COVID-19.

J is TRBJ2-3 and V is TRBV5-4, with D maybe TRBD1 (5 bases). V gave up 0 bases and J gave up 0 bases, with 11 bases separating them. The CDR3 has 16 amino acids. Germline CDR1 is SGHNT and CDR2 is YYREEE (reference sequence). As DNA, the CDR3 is TGTGCCAGCAGCTTGGGGCAGGGTTCTAGCACAGATACGCAGTATTTT. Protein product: CASSLGQGSSTDTQYF.

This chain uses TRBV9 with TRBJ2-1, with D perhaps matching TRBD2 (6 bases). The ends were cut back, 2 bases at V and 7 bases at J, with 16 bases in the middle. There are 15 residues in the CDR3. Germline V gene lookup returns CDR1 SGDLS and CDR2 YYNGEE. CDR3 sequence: CASSVRDFGTNEQFF. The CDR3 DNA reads TGTGCCAGCAGCGTCCGGGACTTTGGGACTAATGAGCAGTTCTTC.

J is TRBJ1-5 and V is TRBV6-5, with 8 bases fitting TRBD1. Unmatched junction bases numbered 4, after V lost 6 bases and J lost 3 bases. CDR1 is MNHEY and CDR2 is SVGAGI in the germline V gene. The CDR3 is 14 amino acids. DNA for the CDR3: TGTGCCAGCAGGTCGGGACAGGCCAATCAGCCCCAGCATTTT. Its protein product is CASRSGQANQPQHF.

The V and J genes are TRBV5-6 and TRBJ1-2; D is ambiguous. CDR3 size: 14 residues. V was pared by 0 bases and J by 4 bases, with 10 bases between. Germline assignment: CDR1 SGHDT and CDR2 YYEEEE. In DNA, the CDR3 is TGTGCCAGCAGCTTGGGGCAGGCCTCCTATGGCTACACCTTC. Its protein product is CASSLGQASYGYTF.

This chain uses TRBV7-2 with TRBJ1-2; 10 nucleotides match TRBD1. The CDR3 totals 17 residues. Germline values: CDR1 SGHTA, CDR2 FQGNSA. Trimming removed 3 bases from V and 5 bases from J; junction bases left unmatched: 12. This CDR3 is CASSFTGTGARLYGYTF. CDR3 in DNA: TGTGCCAGCAGCTTTACGGGGACAGGGGCTAGGCTTTATGGCTACACCTTC.

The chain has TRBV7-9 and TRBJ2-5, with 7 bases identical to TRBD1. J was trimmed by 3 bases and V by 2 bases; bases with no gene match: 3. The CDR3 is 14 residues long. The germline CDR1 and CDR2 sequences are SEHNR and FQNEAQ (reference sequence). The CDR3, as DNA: TGTGCCAGCAGCTTAACGGGGACAGAAGAGACCCAGTACTTC. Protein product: CASSLTGTEETQYF. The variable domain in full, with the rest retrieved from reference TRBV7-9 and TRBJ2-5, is DTGVSQNPRHKITKRGQNVTFRCDPISEHNRLYWYRQTLGQGPEFLTYFQNEAQLEKSRLLSDRFSAERPKGSFSTLEIQRTEQGDSAMYLCASSLTGTEETQYFGPGTRLLVL.

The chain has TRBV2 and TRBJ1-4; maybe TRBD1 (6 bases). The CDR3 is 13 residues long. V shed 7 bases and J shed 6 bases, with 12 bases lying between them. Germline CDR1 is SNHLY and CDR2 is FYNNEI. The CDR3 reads CASKNREYEKLFF. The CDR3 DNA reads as TGTGCCAGCAAGAACAGGGAATATGAAAAACTGTTTTTT.

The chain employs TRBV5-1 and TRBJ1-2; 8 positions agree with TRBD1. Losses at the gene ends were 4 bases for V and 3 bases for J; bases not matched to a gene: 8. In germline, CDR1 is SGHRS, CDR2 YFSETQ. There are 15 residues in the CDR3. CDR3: CASSAISGQDYGYTF. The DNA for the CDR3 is TGCGCCAGCAGCGCCATATCGGGACAGGACTATGGCTACACCTTC. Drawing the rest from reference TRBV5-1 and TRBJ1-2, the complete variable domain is KAGVTQTPRYLIKTRGQQVTLSCSPISGHRSVSWYQQTPGQGLQFLFEYFSETQRNKGNFPGRFSGRQFSNSRSEMNVSTLELGDSALYLCASSAISGQDYGYTFGSGTRLTVV.

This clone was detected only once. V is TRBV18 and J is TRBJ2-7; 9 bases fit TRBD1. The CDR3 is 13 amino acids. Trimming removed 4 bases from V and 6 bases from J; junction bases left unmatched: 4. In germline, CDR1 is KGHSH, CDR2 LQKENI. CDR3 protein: CASSRTGGSEQYF. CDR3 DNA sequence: TGTGCCAGCTCACGAACAGGGGGCTCCGAGCAGTACTTC.

This chain's CDR3 is CASSQGTTGGEQPQHF. The CDR3 bases are TGCGCCAGCAGCCAAGGAACGACAGGGGGCGAACAGCCCCAGCATTTT. This sequence joins TRBV4-1 and TRBJ1-5, with 10 bases that match TRBD1. CDR1 and CDR2 (germline): MGHRA, YSYEKL. The length of the CDR3 is 16 residues. Trimming cost V 1 base and J 7 bases; bases outside gene matches: 7.

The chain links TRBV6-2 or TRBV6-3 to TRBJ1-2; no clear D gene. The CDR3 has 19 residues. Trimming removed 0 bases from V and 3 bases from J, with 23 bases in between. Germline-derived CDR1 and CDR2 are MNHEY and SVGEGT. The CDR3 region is CASSYSFTGFLSRDYGYTF. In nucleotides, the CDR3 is TGTGCCAGCAGTTACTCTTTCACCGGGTTTCTCTCGAGGGACTATGGCTACACCTTC.

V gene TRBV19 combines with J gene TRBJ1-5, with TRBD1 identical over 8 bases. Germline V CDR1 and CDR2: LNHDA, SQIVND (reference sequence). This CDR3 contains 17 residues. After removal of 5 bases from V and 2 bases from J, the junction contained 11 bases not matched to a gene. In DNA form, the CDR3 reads TGTGCCAGTAGTGCAGGACAGGGCTTGAACGGCAATCAGCCCCAGCATTTT. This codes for CASSAGQGLNGNQPQHF.

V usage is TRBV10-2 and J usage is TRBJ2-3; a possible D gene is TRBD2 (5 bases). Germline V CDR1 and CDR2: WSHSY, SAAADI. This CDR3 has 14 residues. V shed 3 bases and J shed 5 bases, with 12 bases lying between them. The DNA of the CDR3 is TGCGCCAGCAGTGAAGGACTGTTTGGAGATACGCAGTATTTT. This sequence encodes CASSEGLFGDTQYF.

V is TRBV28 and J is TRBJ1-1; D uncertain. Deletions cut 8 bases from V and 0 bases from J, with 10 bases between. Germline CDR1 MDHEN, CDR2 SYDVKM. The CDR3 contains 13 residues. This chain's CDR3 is CASLRYLNTEAFF. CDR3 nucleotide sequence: TGTGCCAGCTTGCGGTATCTGAACACTGAAGCTTTCTTT.

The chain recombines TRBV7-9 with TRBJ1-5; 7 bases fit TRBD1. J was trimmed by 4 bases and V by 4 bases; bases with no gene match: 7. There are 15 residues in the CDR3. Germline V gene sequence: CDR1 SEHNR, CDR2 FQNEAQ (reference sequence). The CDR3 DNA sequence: TGTGCCAGCAGCTCGGGACAGAGCCTGAATCAGCCCCAGCATTTT. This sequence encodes CASSSGQSLNQPQHF.

DNA for the CDR3: TGTGCCAGCAGCAGGGGACAGGGGGAGACCCAGTACTTC. Amino acids: CASSRGQGETQYF. The chain combines TRBV7-3 with TRBJ2-5; 10 nucleotides match TRBD1. Losses at the gene ends were 5 bases for V and 5 bases for J; bases not matched to a gene: 2. This CDR3 contains 13 residues. In germline, CDR1 is SGHTA, CDR2 FQGTGA.

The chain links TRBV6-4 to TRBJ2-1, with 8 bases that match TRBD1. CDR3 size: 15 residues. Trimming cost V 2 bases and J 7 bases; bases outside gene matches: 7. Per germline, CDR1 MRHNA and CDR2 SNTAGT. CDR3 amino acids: CASSDRTGGENEQFF. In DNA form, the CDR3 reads TGTGCCAGCAGTGACCGAACAGGGGGTGAAAATGAGCAGTTCTTC.